This T cell receptor (beta chain) was recorded in a study of cytomegalovirus exposure and HLA in healthy donors. V gave up 1 base and J gave up 0 bases; unmatched junction bases: 7. Germline V gives CDR1 MNHNS, CDR2 SASEGT. The CDR3 sequence is 18 residues long. Primers for the PCR totalled 60 Vbeta and 13 Jbeta. The assay was immunoSEQ multiplex PCR, and TCRdb's table has in-frame clones only and misses some. The repertoire table contains some 75,000 clones. The chain has TRBV6-1 and TRBJ2-7; 12 positions match TRBD2. This receptor was taken from a female donor in good health and CMV-seropositive. The sample taken for sequencing was PBMCs. CDR3 bases: TGTGCCAGCAGTGAAGGACTAGCGGGGGCATCGAGCTCCTACGAGCAGTACTTC. This sequence encodes CASSEGLAGASSSYEQYF.